Following are 28 T cell receptor beta chains from one sample sequenced in a study of T cell repertoires in cytomegalovirus infection. TCRdb independently ran MiXCR on the reads; one entry per CDR3 protein. Here the sample spans about 130,000 distinct CDR3 sequences, 7% to 10% being singletons. Sequencing input: PBMCs. Receptors were obtained from a human donor in good health (CMV status not recorded). Some clones in this sample may be carry-over from other donors' samples.

In its sample, this clonotype was seen many times. The chain combines TRBV6-1 with TRBJ2-5, with 7 positions matching TRBD2. CDR3 length: 13 amino acids. With 9 bases clipped from V and 3 bases from J, the junction kept 7 bases outside the gene matches. Germline CDR1 is MNHNS and CDR2 is SASEGT. CDR3 DNA sequence: TGTGCCAGTGCGGGGGTGAACAAAGAGACCCAGTACTTC. Protein: CASAGVNKETQYF.

This clonotype was found many times. The chain links TRBV7-2 to TRBJ2-1; D perhaps matches TRBD2 (6 bases). The CDR3 sequence is 15 residues long. The germline V gene has CDR1 SGHTA and CDR2 FQGNSA. Trimming took off 1 base at V and 8 bases at J, with 15 bases between the two ends. The CDR3 loop reads CASSLGSGLVHEQFF. As DNA, the CDR3 is TGTGCCAGCAGCTTAGGATCGGGACTTGTGCATGAGCAGTTCTTC.

The chain employs TRBV19 and TRBJ2-5, with 7 positions matching TRBD1. Germline V gene sequence: CDR1 LNHDA, CDR2 SQIVND (reference sequence). Unmatched junction bases numbered 9, after V lost 5 bases and J lost 6 bases. This CDR3 region has 14 residues. The CDR3 DNA sequence: TGTGCCAGTAGTCCAACCGGGACAGTAAAGACCCAGTACTTC. It translates to CASSPTGTVKTQYF. The full variable domain, in which reference TRBV19 and TRBJ2-5 provide the parts outside the CDR3, is DGGITQSPKYLFRKEGQNVTLSCEQNLNHDAMYWYRQDPGQGLRLIYYSQIVNDFQKGDIAEGYSVSREKKESFPLTVTSAQKNPTAFYLCASSPTGTVKTQYFGPGTRLLVL.

At least ten counts were recorded for this clonotype. The V and J genes are TRBV18 and TRBJ1-5; 9 bases are shared with TRBD1. Germline V lookup: CDR1 KGHSH, CDR2 LQKENI. J was trimmed by 4 bases and V by 3 bases; bases with no gene match: 10. The CDR3 loop spans 17 amino acids. The CDR3 DNA is TGTGCCAGCTCACCCTCCCCCTCGACAGGGGGGAATCAGCCCCAGCATTTT. Translation gives CASSPSPSTGGNQPQHF.

The chain has TRBV28 and TRBJ1-6; D is undetermined. The V gene's germline CDR1 is MDHEN and CDR2 SYDVKM. This CDR3 comprises 13 residues. V lost 7 bases and J lost 8, with 12 bases in between. DNA for the CDR3: TGTGCCAGCAAACGGAGCAGACATTCACCCCTCCACTTT. Translated: CASKRSRHSPLHF.

This clonotype has ten or more counts. The chain has TRBV7-9 and TRBJ2-5; possible D gene TRBD1, 6 bases. The CDR3 length is 16 residues. Germline values: CDR1 SEHNR, CDR2 FQNEAQ (reference sequence). The V end was cut by 4 bases, the J end by 2 bases, with 17 bases between. The CDR3 region is CASSWGRQAVQETQYF. The CDR3 nucleotides are TGTGCCAGCAGCTGGGGGAGACAGGCCGTTCAAGAGACCCAGTACTTC. Filled out from reference TRBV7-9 and TRBJ2-5, the complete variable domain reads DTGVSQNPRHKITKRGQNVTFRCDPISEHNRLYWYRQTLGQGPEFLTYFQNEAQLEKSRLLSDRFSAERPKGSFSTLEIQRTEQGDSAMYLCASSWGRQAVQETQYFGPGTRLLVL.

At least ten counts were recorded for this clonotype. The chain employs TRBV20-1 and TRBJ1-5; D not resolved. Germline loops: CDR1 DFQATT, CDR2 SNEGSKA (reference sequence). Trimming stripped 3 bases from V and 0 bases from J, with 12 bases between. This CDR3 contains 15 residues. The CDR3 sequence: CSARGTEPSNQPQHF. Here the CDR3 DNA reads TGCAGTGCTAGGGGCACCGAGCCTAGCAATCAGCCCCAGCATTTT.

This clonotype was seen ten or more times. This chain links TRBV5-1 with TRBJ1-5, with TRBD1 matching over 7 bases. Germline-derived CDR1 and CDR2 are SGHRS and YFSETQ. After removal of 4 bases from V and 0 bases from J, the junction contained 4 bases not matched to a gene. CDR3 size: 15 residues. CDR3 in DNA: TGCGCCAGCAGCGGAACAGGGGATAGCAATCAGCCCCAGCATTTT. This translates into CASSGTGDSNQPQHF.

The V call is TRBV19, the J call TRBJ2-1; 7 bases fit TRBD2. From germline, CDR1 is LNHDA and CDR2 SQIVND (reference sequence). J lost 7 bases, V lost 6 bases, and 6 bases had no gene match. This CDR3 is built from 13 residues. CDR3 sequence reads: CASRGRGGNEQFF. The CDR3 DNA follows: TGTGCCAGTAGGGGTAGGGGAGGGAATGAGCAGTTCTTC.

This clonotype was recorded at least ten times. J is TRBJ1-1 and V is TRBV15; D is uncertain. CDR3 length equals 15 residues. The germline V gene has CDR1 LNHNV and CDR2 YYDKDF (reference sequence). Trimming stripped 0 bases from V and 1 base from J, with 9 bases between. The CDR3 here is CATSRDLSANTEAFF. The CDR3 DNA reads as TGTGCCACCAGCAGAGACCTCTCGGCGAACACTGAAGCTTTCTTT.

J is TRBJ2-3 and V is TRBV29-1, with 7 nucleotides matching TRBD2. The CDR3 is 14 residues long. Germline trimming cut 7 bases from V and 4 bases from J; bases unmatched to any gene: 11. The germline V gene encodes CDR1 SQVTM and CDR2 ANQGSEA. The CDR3 bases are TGCAGCGCCCCGGGGAGGGTCCAGCCAGATACGCAGTATTTT. It is translated as CSAPGRVQPDTQYF.

This clonotype appeared many times. The rearrangement joins TRBV12-3 or TRBV12-4 to TRBJ1-5; D gene uncertain. The CDR3 covers 15 residues. Between the trimmed V and J ends, which lost 6 bases and 0 bases, there was a span of 12 bases. The CDR3 sequence is CASRADTNSNQPQHF. CDR3 nucleotide sequence: TGTGCCAGCAGAGCTGACACAAATAGCAATCAGCCCCAGCATTTT.

This clonotype was counted at least ten times. The rearrangement links TRBV6-2 or TRBV6-3 to TRBJ1-1; 9 bases agree with TRBD1. The CDR3 consists of 17 residues. The germline gives CDR1 MNHEY, CDR2 SVGEGT. The V and J ends lost 0 bases and 0 bases, in that order; junction bases with no gene match: 5. CDR3 protein: CASSYSRDRVVNTEAFF. In nucleotides, the CDR3 is TGTGCCAGCAGTTACTCGAGGGACAGGGTTGTGAACACTGAAGCTTTCTTT.

This clonotype was recorded at least ten times. Written as DNA, the CDR3 is TGTGCCAGCAGCTTAGCAACCAGGGCCTCCCAAGAGACCCAGTACTTC. Protein sequence: CASSLATRASQETQYF. V and J are TRBV11-1 and TRBJ2-5, with D maybe TRBD1 (5 bases). Between the trimmed V and J ends, which lost 0 bases and 1 base, there was a span of 12 bases. CDR1 and CDR2 from the germline V gene are SGHAT and FQDESV (reference sequence). The CDR3 sequence is 16 residues long.

The rearrangement uses TRBV18 and TRBJ2-1; TRBD2 matches 13 bases. The germline CDR1 and CDR2 sequences are KGHSH and LQKENI. The CDR3 is 15 amino acids. The V and J ends lost 8 bases and 8 bases, in that order; junction bases with no gene match: 9. CDR3 DNA: TGTGCCAGCACCCTTACTAGCGGGGGGGGCGATGAGCAGTTCTTC. It is translated as CASTLTSGGGDEQFF.

This clonotype was recorded only once. The chain links TRBV2 to TRBJ2-7; TRBD1 matches 8 bases. There are 14 residues in the CDR3. Germline loops: CDR1 SNHLY, CDR2 FYNNEI. Trimming took 8 bases from V and 3 from J; bases not matched to a gene: 9. The CDR3 DNA reads TGTGCCAGCTCCAACGACAGGGGATTCTACGAGCAGTACTTC. Its translation: CASSNDRGFYEQYF.

The sample holds many counts of this clonotype. The chain employs TRBV7-2 and TRBJ1-6; 7 nucleotides agree with TRBD1. The CDR3 contains 15 residues. With V trimmed by 8 bases and J by 6 bases, 10 bases remained unmatched. Germline-derived CDR1 and CDR2 are SGHTA and FQGNSA. CDR3 sequence reads: CASGVNRGSNSPLHF. CDR3 DNA sequence: TGTGCCAGCGGGGTAAACAGGGGTTCTAATTCACCCCTCCACTTT. The variable domain in full, completed from reference TRBV7-2 and TRBJ1-6, reads GAGVSQSPSNKVTEKGKDVELRCDPISGHTALYWYRQSLGQGLEFLIYFQGNSAPDKSGLPSDRFSAERTGGSVSTLTIQRTQQEDSAVYLCASGVNRGSNSPLHFGNGTRLTVT.

Points on this clonotype: One end of the junction is discordant with germline, which a read error may explain. The chain recombines TRBV7-8 with TRBJ1-2; unclear D gene. This CDR3 has 14 residues. From germline, CDR1 is SGHVS and CDR2 FQNEAQ. CDR3 loop: CAISLGQLNYGYTF. CDR3 in DNA: TGTGCCATCAGCTTAGGGCAGCTAAACTATGGCTACACCTTC.

The chain links TRBV7-9 to TRBJ1-1, with TRBD1 as a possible D gene (5 bases). Trimming left V 0 bases short and J 4 bases short, with 12 bases between. The CDR3 has 15 residues. Germline CDR1 is SEHNR and CDR2 is FQNEAQ (reference sequence). CDR3 sequence reads: CASSLARQGGTEAFF. CDR3 nucleotide sequence: TGTGCCAGCAGCTTAGCGCGGCAGGGAGGCACTGAAGCTTTCTTT.

This clonotype was counted ten times or more. The chain is built from TRBV7-9 and TRBJ2-1; no clear D gene. In germline, CDR1 is SEHNR, CDR2 FQNEAQ (reference sequence). V lost 4 bases, J lost 7 bases, and 17 bases lay in between. This CDR3 contains 15 residues. The CDR3 DNA follows: TGTGCCAGCAGCTCCGATCCGGACCCCAGGAATGAGCAGTTCTTC. Translation gives CASSSDPDPRNEQFF.

This rearrangement joins TRBV7-9 to TRBJ1-2; D is perhaps TRBD1 (6 bases). CDR1 and CDR2 (germline): SEHNR, FQNEAQ (reference sequence). V was shortened by 1 base and J by 4 bases, with 10 bases between the two germline ends. The CDR3 contains 14 residues. DNA of the CDR3: TGTGCCAGCAGCTTAGAGACAGGACTCTATGGCTACACCTTC. Translating it yields CASSLETGLYGYTF.

The chain couples TRBV6-1 to TRBJ2-5; tentative D call: TRBD1 (6 bases). V was cut by 7 bases and J by 2 bases, with 17 bases left in between. In germline, CDR1 is MNHNS, CDR2 SASEGT. This CDR3 contains 15 residues. The CDR3 DNA sequence: TGTGCCAGCAACCCTTTAACAGGGAATCAAGAGACCCAGTACTTC. This gives the protein CASNPLTGNQETQYF.

This clonotype was seen many times. The junction departs from germline at one end; a sequencing error may be responsible. In DNA, the CDR3 is TGTGCCAGCAGTCTAGCGGGAAGCACAGATACGCAGTATTTT. This gives the protein CASSLAGSTDTQYF. V usage is TRBV12-3 or TRBV12-4 and J usage is TRBJ2-3; TRBD2 matches 9 bases. This CDR3 is 14 amino acids long.

This clonotype was recorded many times. The rearrangement uses TRBV5-1 and TRBJ2-7, with 7 bases that match TRBD2. Germline assignment: CDR1 SGHRS and CDR2 YFSETQ. CDR3 length: 15 amino acids. V gave up 0 bases and J gave up 0 bases; unmatched junction bases: 3. In DNA, the CDR3 is TGCGCCAGCAGCTTGGAAGCGGGGAGCTCCTACGAGCAGTACTTC. This sequence encodes CASSLEAGSSYEQYF.

This clonotype was recorded at least ten times. The CDR3 sequence: CSAPGAGSAGELFF. The DNA of the CDR3 is TGCAGTGCACCTGGGGCAGGGTCAGCCGGGGAGCTGTTTTTT. This chain uses TRBV20-1 with TRBJ2-2, with D possibly matching TRBD1 (5 bases). The germline V and J ends were trimmed by 6 bases and 6 bases, with 17 bases remaining between them. Germline-derived CDR1 and CDR2 are DFQATT and SNEGSKA (reference sequence). This CDR3 region has 14 residues.

In this sample, this clonotype turned up a few times. This chain uses TRBV6-6 with TRBJ1-5; 8 positions agree with TRBD1. The CDR3 covers 15 residues. V was clipped by 4 bases and J by 5 bases; unmatched bases: 7. Germline CDR1 is MNHNY and CDR2 is SVGAGI (reference sequence). CDR3 coding DNA: TGTGCCAGCAGTTCTTCAGGGGGCGGCGATCAGCCCCAGCATTTT. As protein: CASSSSGGGDQPQHF.

The genes are TRBV7-6 and TRBJ2-1; weak D call: TRBD2 (6 bases). The V gene's germline CDR1 is SGHVS and CDR2 FNYEAQ. The CDR3 totals 13 residues. V lost 5 bases to trimming and J lost 8 bases, with 13 bases between them. CDR3 sequence reads: CASSPFWGDEQFF. The CDR3 DNA reads as TGTGCCAGCAGCCCGTTCTGGGGGGATGAGCAGTTCTTC.

This clonotype was counted many times. The V and J genes are TRBV12-3 or TRBV12-4 and TRBJ2-2; the match to TRBD1 covers 8 bases. The CDR3 covers 17 residues. The V segment lost 6 bases and the J segment 4 bases; nucleotides outside the gene matches: 13. CDR3 in amino acids: CASSPTGGVWSTGELFF. The CDR3 DNA sequence: TGTGCCAGCAGCCCAACAGGGGGAGTATGGAGCACCGGGGAGCTGTTTTTT.